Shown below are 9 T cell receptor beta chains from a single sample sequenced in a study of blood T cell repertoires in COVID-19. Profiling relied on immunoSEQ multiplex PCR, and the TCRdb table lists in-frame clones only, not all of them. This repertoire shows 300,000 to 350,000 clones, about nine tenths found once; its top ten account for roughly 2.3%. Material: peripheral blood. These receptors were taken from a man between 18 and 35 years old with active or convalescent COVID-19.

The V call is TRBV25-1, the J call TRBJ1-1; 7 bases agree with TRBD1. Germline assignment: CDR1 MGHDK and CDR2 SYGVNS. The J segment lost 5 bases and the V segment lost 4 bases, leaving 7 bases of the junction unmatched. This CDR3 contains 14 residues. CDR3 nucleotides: TGTGCCAGCAGTGGGGTAGGGGGCATAACTGAAGCTTTCTTT. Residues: CASSGVGGITEAFF.

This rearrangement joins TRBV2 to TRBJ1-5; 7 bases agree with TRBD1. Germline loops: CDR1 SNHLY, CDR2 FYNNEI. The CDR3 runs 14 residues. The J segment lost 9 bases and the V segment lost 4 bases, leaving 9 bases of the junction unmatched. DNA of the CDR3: TGTGCCAGCAGTGGCGGAACAGGGGTTTCGCCCCAGCATTTT. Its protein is CASSGGTGVSPQHF.

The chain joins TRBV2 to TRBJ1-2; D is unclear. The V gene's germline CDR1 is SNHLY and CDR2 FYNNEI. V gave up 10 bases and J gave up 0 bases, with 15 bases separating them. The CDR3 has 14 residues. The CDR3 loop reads CANSFPGSNYGYTF. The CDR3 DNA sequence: TGTGCCAACTCATTTCCAGGTTCTAACTATGGCTACACCTTC.

For the CDR3, the DNA is TGTGCCAGTAGCCGGGGGATAAGGCCCCAGCATTTT. It specifies CASSRGIRPQHF. V is TRBV19 and J is TRBJ1-5; tentatively, D is TRBD1 (5 bases). The CDR3 totals 12 residues. V was clipped by 6 bases and J by 9 bases, with 12 bases between them. CDR1 LNHDA and CDR2 SQIVND come from the germline V gene (reference sequence). The full variable domain, rest sourced from reference TRBV19 and TRBJ1-5, is DGGITQSPKYLFRKEGQNVTLSCEQNLNHDAMYWYRQDPGQGLRLIYYSQIVNDFQKGDIAEGYSVSREKKESFPLTVTSAQKNPTAFYLCASSRGIRPQHFGDGTRLSIL.

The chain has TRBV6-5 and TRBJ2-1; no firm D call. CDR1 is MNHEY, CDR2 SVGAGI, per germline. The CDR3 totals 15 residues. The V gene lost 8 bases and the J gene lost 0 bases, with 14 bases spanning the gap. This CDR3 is CASREAASSYNEQFF. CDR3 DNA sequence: TGTGCCAGCCGCGAGGCCGCGAGCTCCTACAATGAGCAGTTCTTC.

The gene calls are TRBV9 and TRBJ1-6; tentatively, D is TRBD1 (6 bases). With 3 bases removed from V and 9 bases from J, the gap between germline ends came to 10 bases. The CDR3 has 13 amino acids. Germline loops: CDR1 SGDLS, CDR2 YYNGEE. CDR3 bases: TGTGCCAGCAGCGAAACAGGGATTTCACCCCTCCACTTT. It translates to CASSETGISPLHF.

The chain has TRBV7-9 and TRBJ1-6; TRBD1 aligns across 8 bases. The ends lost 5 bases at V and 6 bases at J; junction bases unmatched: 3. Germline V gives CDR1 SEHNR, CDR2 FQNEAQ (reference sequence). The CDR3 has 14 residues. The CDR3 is CASSTGQGNSPLHF. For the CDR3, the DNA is TGTGCCAGCAGCACAGGACAGGGTAATTCACCCCTCCACTTT.

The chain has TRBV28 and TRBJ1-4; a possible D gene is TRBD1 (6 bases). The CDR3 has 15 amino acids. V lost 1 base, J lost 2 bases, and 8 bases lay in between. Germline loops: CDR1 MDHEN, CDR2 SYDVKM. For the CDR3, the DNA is TGTGCCAGCAGTTTATATCAGGGGACTAATGAAAAACTGTTTTTT. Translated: CASSLYQGTNEKLFF.

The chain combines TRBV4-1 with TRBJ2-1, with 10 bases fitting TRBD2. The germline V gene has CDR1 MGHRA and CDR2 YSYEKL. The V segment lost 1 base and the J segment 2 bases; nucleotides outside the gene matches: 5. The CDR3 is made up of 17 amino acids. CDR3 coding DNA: TGCGCCAGCAGCCAAGGGGCTAGCGGGAGAGCCTACAATGAGCAGTTCTTC. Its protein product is CASSQGASGRAYNEQFF.